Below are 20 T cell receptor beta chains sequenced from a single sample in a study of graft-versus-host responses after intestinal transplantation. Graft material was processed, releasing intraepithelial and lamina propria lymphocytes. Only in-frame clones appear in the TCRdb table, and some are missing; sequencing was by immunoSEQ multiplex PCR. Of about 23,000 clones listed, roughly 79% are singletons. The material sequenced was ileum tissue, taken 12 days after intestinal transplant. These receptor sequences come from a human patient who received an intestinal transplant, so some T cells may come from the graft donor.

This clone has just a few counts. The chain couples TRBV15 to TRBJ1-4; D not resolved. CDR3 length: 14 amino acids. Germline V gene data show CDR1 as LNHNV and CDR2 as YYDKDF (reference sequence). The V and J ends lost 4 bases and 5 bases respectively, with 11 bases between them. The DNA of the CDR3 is TGTGCCACCAGCAATCGGTTGAGAAATGAAAAACTGTTTTTT. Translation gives CATSNRLRNEKLFF.

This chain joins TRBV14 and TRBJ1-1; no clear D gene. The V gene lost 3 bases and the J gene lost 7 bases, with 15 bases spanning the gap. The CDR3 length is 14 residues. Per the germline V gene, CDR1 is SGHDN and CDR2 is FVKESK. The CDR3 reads CASSHVSGDYEAFF. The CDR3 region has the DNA TGTGCCAGCAGCCACGTGAGCGGGGATTATGAAGCTTTCTTT.

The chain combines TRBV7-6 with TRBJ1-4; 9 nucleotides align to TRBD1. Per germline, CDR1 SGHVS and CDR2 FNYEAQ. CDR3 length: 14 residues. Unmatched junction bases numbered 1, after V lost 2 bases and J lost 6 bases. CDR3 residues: CASSLRDRDEKLFF. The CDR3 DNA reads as TGTGCCAGCAGCTTAAGGGACAGGGATGAAAAACTGTTTTTT.

The CDR3 bases are TGCAGCGTTAGGCAGGGTGGGCACAATGAGCAGTTCTTC. Encoded protein: CSVRQGGHNEQFF. V usage is TRBV29-1 and J usage is TRBJ2-1; D is possibly TRBD1 (5 bases). This CDR3 contains 13 residues. Germline V lookup: CDR1 SQVTM, CDR2 ANQGSEA. With 5 bases removed from V and 5 bases from J, the gap between germline ends came to 13 bases.

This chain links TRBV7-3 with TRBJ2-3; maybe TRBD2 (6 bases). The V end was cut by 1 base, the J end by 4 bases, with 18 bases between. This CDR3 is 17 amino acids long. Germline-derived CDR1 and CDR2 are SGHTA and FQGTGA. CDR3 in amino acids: CASSLSAGGVWPDTQYF. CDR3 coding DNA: TGTGCCAGCAGCTTAAGCGCGGGCGGGGTTTGGCCAGATACGCAGTATTTT.

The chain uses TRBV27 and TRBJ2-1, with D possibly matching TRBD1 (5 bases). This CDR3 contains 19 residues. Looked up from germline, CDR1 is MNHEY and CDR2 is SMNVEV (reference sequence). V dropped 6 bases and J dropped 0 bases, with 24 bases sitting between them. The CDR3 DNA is TGTGCCAGCAGACCCCGGGCAGGGAATCTCGGTGGCTCCTACAATGAGCAGTTCTTC. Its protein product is CASRPRAGNLGGSYNEQFF.

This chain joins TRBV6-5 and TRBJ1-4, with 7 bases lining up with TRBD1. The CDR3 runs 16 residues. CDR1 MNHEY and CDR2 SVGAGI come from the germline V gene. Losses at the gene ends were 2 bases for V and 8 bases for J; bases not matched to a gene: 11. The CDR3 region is CASSYDTTGIREKLFF. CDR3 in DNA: TGTGCCAGCAGTTACGATACGACAGGGATTAGGGAAAAACTGTTTTTT.

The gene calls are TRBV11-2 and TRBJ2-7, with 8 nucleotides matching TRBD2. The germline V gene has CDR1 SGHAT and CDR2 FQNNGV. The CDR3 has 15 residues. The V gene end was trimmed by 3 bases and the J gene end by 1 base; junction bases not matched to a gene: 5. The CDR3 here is CASSLPTSASYEQYF. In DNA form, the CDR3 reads TGTGCCAGCAGCTTGCCGACTAGCGCTTCCTACGAGCAGTACTTC.

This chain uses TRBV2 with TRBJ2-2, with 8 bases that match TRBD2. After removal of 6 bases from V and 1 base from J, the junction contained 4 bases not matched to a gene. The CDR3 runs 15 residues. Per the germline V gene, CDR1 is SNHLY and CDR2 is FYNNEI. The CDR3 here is CASRGLVGNTGELFF. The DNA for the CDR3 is TGTGCCAGCAGGGGACTAGTGGGGAACACCGGGGAGCTGTTTTTT.

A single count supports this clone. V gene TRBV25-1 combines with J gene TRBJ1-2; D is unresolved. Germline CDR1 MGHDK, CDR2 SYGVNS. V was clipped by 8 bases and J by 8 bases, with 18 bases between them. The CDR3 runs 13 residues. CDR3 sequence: CASYYGPTGGYTF. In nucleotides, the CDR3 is TGTGCCAGCTACTACGGCCCCACCGGGGGCTACACCTTC.

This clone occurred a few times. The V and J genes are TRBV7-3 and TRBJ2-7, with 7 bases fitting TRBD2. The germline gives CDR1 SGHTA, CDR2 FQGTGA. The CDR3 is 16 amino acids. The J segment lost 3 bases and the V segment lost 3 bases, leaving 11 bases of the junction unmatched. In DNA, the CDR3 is TGTGCCAGCAGCTTGGCATCGGGGGGATCTCTCTACGAGCAGTACTTC. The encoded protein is CASSLASGGSLYEQYF.

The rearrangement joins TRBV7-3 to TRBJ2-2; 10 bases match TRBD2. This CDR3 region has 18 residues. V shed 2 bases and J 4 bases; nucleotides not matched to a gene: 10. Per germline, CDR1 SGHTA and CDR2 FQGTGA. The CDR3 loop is CASSLGASGSVTTGELFF. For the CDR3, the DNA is TGTGCCAGCAGCTTAGGTGCTAGCGGGAGTGTAACCACCGGGGAGCTGTTTTTT.

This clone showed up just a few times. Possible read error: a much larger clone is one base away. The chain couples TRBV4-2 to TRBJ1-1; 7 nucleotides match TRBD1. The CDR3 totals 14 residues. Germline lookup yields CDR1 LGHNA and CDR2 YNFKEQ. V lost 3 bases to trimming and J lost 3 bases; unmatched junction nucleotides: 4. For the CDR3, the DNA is TGTGCCAGCAGCCACGGGGACAGTGACACTGAAGCTTTCTTT. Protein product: CASSHGDSDTEAFF.

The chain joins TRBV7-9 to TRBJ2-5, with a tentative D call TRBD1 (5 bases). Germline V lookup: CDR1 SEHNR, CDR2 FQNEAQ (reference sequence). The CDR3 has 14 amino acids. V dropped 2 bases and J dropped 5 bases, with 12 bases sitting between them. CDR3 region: CASSLYNRWETQYF. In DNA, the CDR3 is TGTGCCAGCAGCTTATATAACAGGTGGGAGACCCAGTACTTC.

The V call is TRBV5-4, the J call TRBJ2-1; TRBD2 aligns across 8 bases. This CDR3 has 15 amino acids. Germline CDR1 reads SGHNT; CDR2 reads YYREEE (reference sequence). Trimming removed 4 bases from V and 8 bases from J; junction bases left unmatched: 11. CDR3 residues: CASSQEPGGGDEQFF. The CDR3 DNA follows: TGTGCCAGCAGCCAAGAACCGGGAGGGGGGGATGAGCAGTTCTTC. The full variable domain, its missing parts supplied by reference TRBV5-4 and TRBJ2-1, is ETGVTQSPTHLIKTRGQQVTLRCSSQSGHNTVSWYQQALGQGPQFIFQYYREEENGRGNFPPRFSGLQFPNYSSELNVNALELDDSALYLCASSQEPGGGDEQFFGPGTRLTVL.

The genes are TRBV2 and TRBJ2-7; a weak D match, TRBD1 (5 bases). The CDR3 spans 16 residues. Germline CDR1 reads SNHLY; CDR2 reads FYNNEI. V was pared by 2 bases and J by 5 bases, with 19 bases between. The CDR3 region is CASSESSTALGDEQYF. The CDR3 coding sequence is TGTGCCAGCAGTGAATCCTCGACAGCCCTTGGGGACGAGCAGTACTTC.

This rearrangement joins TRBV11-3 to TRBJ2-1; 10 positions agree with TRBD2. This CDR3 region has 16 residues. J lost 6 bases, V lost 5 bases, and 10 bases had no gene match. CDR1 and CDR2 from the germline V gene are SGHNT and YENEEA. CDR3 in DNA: TGTGCCAGCAGCGCCAGAACTAGCGGGGTAGCCAATGAGCAGTTCTTC. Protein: CASSARTSGVANEQFF. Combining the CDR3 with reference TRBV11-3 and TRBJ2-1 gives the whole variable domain EAGVVQSPRYKIIEKKQPVAFWCNPISGHNTLYWYLQNLGQGPELLIRYENEEAVDDSQLPKDRFSAERLKGVDSTLKIQPAELGDSAVYLCASSARTSGVANEQFFGPGTRLTVL.

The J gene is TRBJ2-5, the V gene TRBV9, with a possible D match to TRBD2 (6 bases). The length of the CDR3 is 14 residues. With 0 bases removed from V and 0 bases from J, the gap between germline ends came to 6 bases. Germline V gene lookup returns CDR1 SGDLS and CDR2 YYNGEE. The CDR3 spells CASSVERDQETQYF. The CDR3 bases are TGTGCCAGCAGCGTAGAGCGGGACCAAGAGACCCAGTACTTC.

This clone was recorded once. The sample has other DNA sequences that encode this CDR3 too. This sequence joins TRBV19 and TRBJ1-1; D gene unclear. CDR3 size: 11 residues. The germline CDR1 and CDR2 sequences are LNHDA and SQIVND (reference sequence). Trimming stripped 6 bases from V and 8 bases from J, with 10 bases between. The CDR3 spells CASSRGTEAFF. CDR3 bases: TGTGCCAGTAGCCGAGGAACCGAAGCTTTCTTT.

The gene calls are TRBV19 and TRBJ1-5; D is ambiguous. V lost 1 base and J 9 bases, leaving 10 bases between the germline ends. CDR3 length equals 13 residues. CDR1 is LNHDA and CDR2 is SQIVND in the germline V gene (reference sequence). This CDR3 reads CASSIATSGPQHF. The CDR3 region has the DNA TGTGCCAGTAGTATAGCCACGTCCGGGCCCCAGCATTTT.